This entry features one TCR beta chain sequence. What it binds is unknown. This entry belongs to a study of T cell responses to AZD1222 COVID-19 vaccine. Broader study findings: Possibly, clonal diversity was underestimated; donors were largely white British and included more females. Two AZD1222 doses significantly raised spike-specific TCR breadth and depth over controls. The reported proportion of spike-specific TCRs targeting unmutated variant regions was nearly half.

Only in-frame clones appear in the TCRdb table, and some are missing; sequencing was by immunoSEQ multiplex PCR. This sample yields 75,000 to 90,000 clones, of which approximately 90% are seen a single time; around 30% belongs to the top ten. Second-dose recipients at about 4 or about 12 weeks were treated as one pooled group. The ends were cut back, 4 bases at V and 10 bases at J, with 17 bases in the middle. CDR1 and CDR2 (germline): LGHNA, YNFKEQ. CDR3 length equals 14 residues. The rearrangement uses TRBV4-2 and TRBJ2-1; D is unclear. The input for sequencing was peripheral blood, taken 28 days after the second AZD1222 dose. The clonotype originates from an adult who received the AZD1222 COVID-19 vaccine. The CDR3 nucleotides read TGTGCCAGCAGCCCCGGAGCTGGCATGAGGGAGCAGTTCTTC. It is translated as CASSPGAGMREQFF.